This TCR beta chain appears in the sequencing data of a study of read filtering for tumor transcriptome and immune sequencing. From around 0.4 ug of RNA, a library with molecular barcoded alpha/delta and beta/gamma adaptors was made. TCRdb redid the calling of the reads with MiXCR, one entry per CDR3 protein. The sample contains approximately 90,000 distinct CDR3 sequences, around a fifth of which appear only once. This clonotype was observed once. This probably arose from a read error, given a far larger clone one base away. Germline CDR1 is SEHNR and CDR2 is FQNEAQ (reference sequence). CDR3 length: 12 amino acids.

Input material: a population of CD138-negative cells sorted from bone marrow. The chain joins TRBV7-9 to TRBJ2-5, with D unresolved. This sequence originates from a donor at least 40 years old with multiple myeloma. This CDR3 is CAGSLVGETQYF. The CDR3 DNA follows: TGTGCCGGCAGCTTAGTCGGAGAGACCCAGTACTTC. The whole variable domain, filled in from reference TRBV7-9 and TRBJ2-5, reads DTGVSQNPRHKITKRGQNVTFRCDPISEHNRLYWYRQTLGQGPEFLTYFQNEAQLEKSRLLSDRFSAERPKGSFSTLEIQRTEQGDSAMYLCAGSLVGETQYFGPGTRLLVL.